This T cell receptor beta chain was documented in a study of control samples from healthy donors and cancer patients. CDR3 length: 16 amino acids. V was clipped by 2 bases and J by 2 bases; unmatched bases: 5. Looked up from germline, CDR1 is SGHTA and CDR2 is FQGTGA. TCRdb keeps only in-frame clones here, not all; method: immunoSEQ multiplex PCR. This sample has 30,000 to 35,000 clones; approximately 86% occur once, and the top ten carry more than 1.5%. The receptor comes from a woman aged 35 to 49 with lung cancer. J is TRBJ1-2 and V is TRBV7-3; 10 bases line up with TRBD1. Specimen: PBMCs. The CDR3 nucleotides are TGTGCCAGCAGCTTATCCCCGGACAGGGGGAACTATGGCTACACCTTC. As protein: CASSLSPDRGNYGYTF.